One sample yielded the 21 T cell receptor beta chains listed below, sequenced in a study of blood T cell repertoires in COVID-19. The method was immunoSEQ multiplex PCR; TCRdb's version includes in-frame clones alone and lacks a portion of them. The table records around 340,000 clones, over 85% of them present only once. The sequenced sample consisted of peripheral blood. Receptor source: a woman aged 60-70 years with COVID-19, enrolled during active disease.

The CDR3 protein is CASSLAPLGGAKETQYF. Here the CDR3 DNA reads TGTGCCAGCAGCTTAGCTCCCCTTGGGGGGGCGAAAGAGACCCAGTACTTC. The V gene is TRBV11-2, the J gene TRBJ2-5; perhaps TRBD2 as D (7 bases). The CDR3 covers 17 residues. The V end was cut by 1 base, the J end by 3 bases, with 18 bases between. Germline lookup yields CDR1 SGHAT and CDR2 FQNNGV.

The J gene is TRBJ2-6, the V gene TRBV29-1, with 8 bases aligning to TRBD1. The germline CDR1 and CDR2 sequences are SQVTM and ANQGSEA. The CDR3 has 15 residues. V lost 7 bases to trimming and J lost 2 bases; unmatched junction nucleotides: 7. CDR3: CSAKTRGPGANVLTF. The DNA of the CDR3 is TGCAGCGCTAAAACCAGGGGGCCTGGGGCCAACGTCCTGACTTTC.

The gene calls are TRBV19 and TRBJ2-7, with 7 bases lining up with TRBD1. Germline CDR1 LNHDA, CDR2 SQIVND (reference sequence). The CDR3 is 13 amino acids. The V segment lost 5 bases and the J segment 2 bases; nucleotides outside the gene matches: 3. CDR3 region: CASSFGQAYEQYF. For the CDR3, the DNA is TGTGCCAGTAGTTTCGGACAGGCCTACGAGCAGTACTTC.

Here the CDR3 reads CASSRDRGTEKLFF. CDR3 bases: TGTGCCAGCAGTCGGGACAGGGGGACTGAAAAACTGTTTTTT. V is TRBV6-5 and J is TRBJ1-4; 11 bases map to TRBD1. The V gene end was trimmed by 5 bases and the J gene end by 7 bases; junction bases not matched to a gene: 3. The length of the CDR3 is 14 residues. From germline, CDR1 is MNHEY and CDR2 SVGAGI.

This chain connects TRBV6-5 to TRBJ1-3; D is ambiguous. Germline values: CDR1 MNHEY, CDR2 SVGAGI. The CDR3 consists of 14 residues. V lost 2 bases to trimming and J lost 4 bases, with 9 bases between them. The CDR3, as DNA: TGTGCCAGCAGTTACCTAGCCGAGGGAAACACCATATATTTT. It is translated as CASSYLAEGNTIYF.

With regard to this clone: The sample carries other DNA sequences with the same CDR3. The chain is built from TRBV7-9 and TRBJ1-1, with D tentatively TRBD1 (6 bases). CDR3 length equals 14 residues. Germline V lookup: CDR1 SEHNR, CDR2 FQNEAQ (reference sequence). Trimming pared 5 bases from V and 0 bases from J, leaving 10 bases between. The CDR3 sequence is CASSLTGMNTEAFF. The CDR3 bases are TGTGCCAGCAGCCTCACAGGGATGAACACTGAAGCTTTCTTT.

The chain recombines TRBV10-3 with TRBJ1-2; D might be TRBD1 (5 bases). Per germline, CDR1 ENHRY and CDR2 SYGVKD. There are 13 residues in the CDR3. Trimming removed 3 bases from V and 4 bases from J, with 9 bases in between. CDR3 nucleotides: TGTGCCATCAGTGATCAGGGCTCCTATGGCTACACCTTC. Translation gives CAISDQGSYGYTF.

This clone was seen more than once but under ten times. This chain uses TRBV6-5 with TRBJ1-2; TRBD1 matches at 8 bases. CDR1 MNHEY and CDR2 SVGAGI come from the germline V gene. This CDR3 contains 14 residues. The V gene end was trimmed by 6 bases and the J gene end by 3 bases; junction bases not matched to a gene: 6. Here the CDR3 reads CASRNRGYYYGYTF. CDR3 DNA: TGTGCCAGCAGAAACAGGGGGTACTACTATGGCTACACCTTC.

The chain carries TRBV6-5 and TRBJ1-1; 7 positions agree with TRBD1. This CDR3 has 15 amino acids. V lost 6 bases to trimming and J lost 1 base; unmatched junction nucleotides: 8. Germline CDR1 reads MNHEY; CDR2 reads SVGAGI. Written as DNA, the CDR3 is TGTGCCAGCAGGCGGGACAGCACTCCGAACACTGAAGCTTTCTTT. Amino acids: CASRRDSTPNTEAFF.

The rearrangement joins TRBV2 to TRBJ1-3, with TRBD1 as a possible D gene (6 bases). Trimming removed 9 bases from V and 4 bases from J, with 10 bases in between. Germline V lookup: CDR1 SNHLY, CDR2 FYNNEI. This CDR3 region has 12 residues. The CDR3 DNA reads TGTGCCAGGACAGGTGTGGGAAACACCATATATTTT. This gives the protein CARTGVGNTIYF.

This rearrangement joins TRBV5-6 to TRBJ1-5, with D possibly being TRBD1 (5 bases). The ends were cut back, 2 bases at V and 5 bases at J, with 14 bases in the middle. This CDR3 comprises 15 residues. The germline CDR1 and CDR2 sequences are SGHDT and YYEEEE. CDR3 region: CASSFGGLGHQPQHF. The DNA for the CDR3 is TGTGCCAGCAGCTTTGGGGGGTTAGGCCATCAGCCCCAGCATTTT. Using reference TRBV5-6 and TRBJ1-5 for the parts outside the CDR3, the full variable domain is DAGVTQSPTHLIKTRGQQVTLRCSPKSGHDTVSWYQQALGQGPQFIFQYYEEEERQRGNFPDRFSGHQFPNYSSELNVNALLLGDSALYLCASSFGGLGHQPQHFGDGTRLSIL.

The V gene is TRBV6-6, the J gene TRBJ2-1, with 12 bases that match TRBD2. CDR3 length equals 14 residues. Germline V gene data show CDR1 as MNHNY and CDR2 as SVGAGI (reference sequence). Trimming removed 6 bases from V and 7 bases from J; junction bases left unmatched: 4. CDR3 loop: CASSRLAGENEQFF. In DNA form, the CDR3 reads TGTGCCAGCAGCCGACTAGCGGGGGAGAATGAGCAGTTCTTC.

The chain couples TRBV7-8 to TRBJ1-5, with 12 bases aligning to TRBD1. V was pared by 5 bases and J by 4 bases, with 9 bases of the junction left unmatched. There are 17 residues in the CDR3. The germline CDR1 and CDR2 sequences are SGHVS and FQNEAQ. This CDR3 is CASSIHRDRGRNQPQHF. Written as DNA, the CDR3 is TGTGCCAGCAGCATACACCGGGACAGGGGGCGGAATCAGCCCCAGCATTTT.

This chain links TRBV29-1 with TRBJ1-1, with 7 bases lining up with TRBD1. The CDR3 has 14 amino acids. V lost 6 bases to trimming and J lost 6 bases; unmatched junction nucleotides: 13. CDR1 SQVTM and CDR2 ANQGSEA come from the germline V gene. The chain's CDR3 is CSVWEAGGFAEAFF. CDR3 coding DNA: TGCAGCGTGTGGGAGGCAGGGGGGTTCGCTGAAGCTTTCTTT. The variable domain in full, completed from reference TRBV29-1 and TRBJ1-1, reads SAVISQKPSRDICQRGTSLTIQCQVDSQVTMMFWYRQQPGQSLTLIATANQGSEATYESGFVIDKFPISRPNLTFSTLTVSNMSPEDSSIYLCSVWEAGGFAEAFFGQGTRLTVV.

The J gene is TRBJ2-7, the V gene TRBV28, with 10 bases that match TRBD1. CDR1 and CDR2 (germline): MDHEN, SYDVKM. The J segment lost 9 bases and the V segment lost 5 bases, leaving 7 bases of the junction unmatched. CDR3 length equals 13 residues. The CDR3 region has the DNA TGTGCCAGCAGTCATGGGGACAGGGGTGGGCAGTACTTC. It specifies CASSHGDRGGQYF.

A single count supports this clone. The V call is TRBV5-1, the J call TRBJ1-1; D ambiguous. Between the trimmed V and J ends, which lost 0 bases and 3 bases, there was a span of 9 bases. Germline V gene data show CDR1 as SGHRS and CDR2 as YFSETQ. CDR3 size: 14 residues. The CDR3 is CASSLGLRDTEAFF. The CDR3 coding sequence is TGCGCCAGCAGCTTGGGGCTTCGGGACACTGAAGCTTTCTTT. Looking up the rest from reference TRBV5-1 and TRBJ1-1 gives the full variable domain: KAGVTQTPRYLIKTRGQQVTLSCSPISGHRSVSWYQQTPGQGLQFLFEYFSETQRNKGNFPGRFSGRQFSNSRSEMNVSTLELGDSALYLCASSLGLRDTEAFFGQGTRLTVV.

The genes are TRBV19 and TRBJ1-5; tentative D call: TRBD1 (5 bases). The CDR3 has 16 residues. Germline CDR1 is LNHDA and CDR2 is SQIVND (reference sequence). Trimming removed 8 bases at V and 6 bases at J, with 23 bases between. The CDR3 spells CASVRAPGGAGQPQHF. The CDR3 nucleotides are TGTGCCAGTGTCAGAGCCCCCGGGGGTGCGGGTCAGCCCCAGCATTTT.

The CDR3 loop is CASSSGAQGAEEKLFF. DNA of the CDR3: TGTGCCAGCAGTTCCGGGGCACAGGGGGCAGAAGAAAAACTGTTTTTT. The chain carries TRBV28 and TRBJ1-4; TRBD1 agrees at 9 bases. The CDR3 length is 16 residues. The germline V gene encodes CDR1 MDHEN and CDR2 SYDVKM. After removal of 4 bases from V and 8 bases from J, the junction contained 11 bases not matched to a gene.

This clone was seen only once. This chain links TRBV15 with TRBJ1-1; no clear D gene. Between the trimmed V and J ends, which lost 0 bases and 3 bases, there was a span of 17 bases. The CDR3 sequence is 17 residues long. From germline, CDR1 is LNHNV and CDR2 YYDKDF (reference sequence). CDR3 sequence reads: CATSRDRARGWDTEAFF. Here the CDR3 DNA reads TGTGCCACCAGCAGAGATAGGGCCCGGGGATGGGACACTGAAGCTTTCTTT.

J is TRBJ1-5 and V is TRBV19; 7 bases are a match to TRBD1. CDR1 is LNHDA, CDR2 SQIVND, per germline (reference sequence). The ends lost 6 bases at V and 0 bases at J; junction bases unmatched: 5. The CDR3 is 15 residues long. DNA for the CDR3: TGTGCCAGTAGCGCAGACAGGGATAGCAATCAGCCCCAGCATTTT. This gives the protein CASSADRDSNQPQHF.

The J gene is TRBJ1-5, the V gene TRBV18; possibly TRBD1 for D (6 bases). Germline CDR1 is KGHSH and CDR2 is LQKENI. The CDR3 covers 16 residues. With 3 bases removed from V and 4 bases from J, the gap between germline ends came to 16 bases. CDR3 sequence (DNA): TGTGCCAGCTCACCGCAACAGGGAGCGAGGAATCAGCCCCAGCATTTT. Translated: CASSPQQGARNQPQHF.